A single sample gave rise to the 27 T cell receptor beta chains below, sequenced in a study of cytomegalovirus exposure and HLA in healthy donors. The PCR made use of 60 Vbeta and 13 Jbeta primers. The method was immunoSEQ multiplex PCR; TCRdb's version includes in-frame clones alone and lacks a portion of them. The table gives tens of thousands of clones; the top ten clones make up around 1.1% of it. The source material was PBMCs. The source is a woman aged 25 to 39 in good health and CMV-seronegative.

The rearrangement uses TRBV7-2 and TRBJ1-1; D unclear. Germline V gene lookup returns CDR1 SGHTA and CDR2 FQGNSA. The CDR3 length is 12 residues. Trimming took off 5 bases at V and 6 bases at J, with 10 bases between the two ends. The CDR3 DNA reads as TGTGCCAGCAGCCTGAGTCCTGCTGAAGCTTTCTTT. It translates to CASSLSPAEAFF.

The V and J genes are TRBV29-1 and TRBJ1-1, with a possible D match to TRBD1 (6 bases). The CDR3 extends over 15 amino acids. Germline lookup yields CDR1 SQVTM and CDR2 ANQGSEA. Trimming took 1 base from V and 2 from J, leaving 14 bases between them. In DNA, the CDR3 is TGCAGCGTTGAAGGGGTGCGACAGGCTAACACTGAAGCTTTCTTT. This gives the protein CSVEGVRQANTEAFF.

The chain joins TRBV30 to TRBJ2-6, with no clear D. Germline V CDR1 and CDR2: GTSNPN, SVGIG (reference sequence). V gave up 8 bases and J gave up 0 bases, with 8 bases separating them. The CDR3 has 13 residues. The CDR3 coding sequence is TGTGCCGCCGTCGGCTCTGGGGCCAACGTCCTGACTTTC. Protein product: CAAVGSGANVLTF.

This chain uses TRBV6-1 with TRBJ1-5; 11 bases are a match to TRBD1. In germline, CDR1 is MNHNS, CDR2 SASEGT. Unmatched junction bases numbered 7, after V lost 5 bases and J lost 7 bases. The CDR3 spans 15 residues. The CDR3 is CASSSKDRGQQPQHF. Written as DNA, the CDR3 is TGTGCCAGCAGTTCCAAGGACAGGGGGCAACAGCCCCAGCATTTT.

The gene calls are TRBV29-1 and TRBJ1-2; the match to TRBD1 covers 7 bases. This CDR3 comprises 13 residues. V shed 1 base and J 8 bases; nucleotides not matched to a gene: 7. From germline, CDR1 is SQVTM and CDR2 ANQGSEA. The CDR3 DNA is TGCAGCGTTGAAGCAGAAGGGGGCAACGGCTACACCTTC. Its protein product is CSVEAEGGNGYTF.

As concerns this clone: The same CDR3 arises from other DNA sequences in this sample as well. This rearrangement joins TRBV7-6 to TRBJ1-3; D call uncertain. This CDR3 has 15 amino acids. V lost 1 base and J 0 bases, leaving 7 bases between the germline ends. Germline assignment: CDR1 SGHVS and CDR2 FNYEAQ. This CDR3 is CASSLDRSSGNTIYF. CDR3 bases: TGTGCCAGCAGCTTAGACAGAAGCTCTGGAAACACCATATATTTT.

The V and J genes are TRBV27 and TRBJ1-6; 7 bases fit TRBD1. Germline V lookup: CDR1 MNHEY, CDR2 SMNVEV (reference sequence). The V gene end was trimmed by 5 bases and the J gene end by 4 bases; junction bases not matched to a gene: 5. The CDR3 runs to 15 residues. CDR3 residues: CASSRQGGYNSPLHF. The CDR3 nucleotides read TGTGCCAGCAGTCGACAGGGTGGGTATAATTCACCCCTCCACTTT.

This chain uses TRBV5-1 with TRBJ2-5; the match to TRBD2 covers 8 bases. Germline-derived CDR1 and CDR2 are SGHRS and YFSETQ. The CDR3 covers 15 residues. V shed 4 bases and J 2 bases; nucleotides not matched to a gene: 7. CDR3 in amino acids: CASSATGTSQETQYF. DNA for the CDR3: TGCGCCAGCAGCGCCACCGGGACTAGTCAAGAGACCCAGTACTTC.

The chain links TRBV5-1 to TRBJ2-3, with 11 bases lining up with TRBD2. The CDR3 has 16 amino acids. Germline-derived CDR1 and CDR2 are SGHRS and YFSETQ. The ends lost 5 bases at V and 2 bases at J; junction bases unmatched: 7. The CDR3 coding sequence is TGCGCCAGCAGTTGGACTAGCGGGTCCTTCACAGATACGCAGTATTTT. Amino acids: CASSWTSGSFTDTQYF.

This chain links TRBV5-6 with TRBJ1-3; a possible D gene is TRBD1 (5 bases). V lost 2 bases and J 0 bases, leaving 12 bases between the germline ends. Germline assignment: CDR1 SGHDT and CDR2 YYEEEE. The CDR3 covers 16 residues. The CDR3 loop reads CASSFFDSNSGNTIYF. The DNA for the CDR3 is TGTGCCAGCAGCTTCTTTGACAGTAACTCTGGAAACACCATATATTTT.

The chain employs TRBV18 and TRBJ2-2, with 8 bases fitting TRBD2. Per the germline V gene, CDR1 is KGHSH and CDR2 is LQKENI. The CDR3 runs to 18 residues. With 2 bases clipped from V and 3 bases from J, the junction kept 11 bases outside the gene matches. CDR3 sequence (DNA): TGTGCCAGCTCACCAATGAGGGCGGGAGGAACGGACACCGGGGAGCTGTTTTTT. Translating gives CASSPMRAGGTDTGELFF. Together with reference TRBV18 and TRBJ2-2, the CDR3 gives the full variable domain: NAGVMQNPRHLVRRRGQEARLRCSPMKGHSHVYWYRQLPEEGLKFMVYLQKENIIDESGMPKERFSAEFPKEGPSILRIQQVVRGDSAAYFCASSPMRAGGTDTGELFFGEGSRLTVL.

The V gene is TRBV6-5, the J gene TRBJ2-1, with D uncertain. The CDR3 runs to 14 residues. The germline V gene has CDR1 MNHEY and CDR2 SVGAGI. The ends were cut back, 7 bases at V and 6 bases at J, with 16 bases in the middle. CDR3 region: CASKPGSAVNEQFF. In DNA form, the CDR3 reads TGTGCCAGCAAGCCCGGGTCTGCTGTCAATGAGCAGTTCTTC.

The chain uses TRBV15 and TRBJ2-3; TRBD2 is a possible D gene (5 bases). The germline V and J ends were trimmed by 4 bases and 1 base, with 6 bases remaining between them. Looked up from germline, CDR1 is LNHNV and CDR2 is YYDKDF (reference sequence). The CDR3 loop spans 13 amino acids. Here the CDR3 DNA reads TGTGCCACCAGCAACGGGGGCACAGATACGCAGTATTTT. Translated, it gives CATSNGGTDTQYF.

This chain's CDR3 is CASSRDYQETQYF. Written as DNA, the CDR3 is TGTGCCAGCAGCCGGGACTACCAAGAGACCCAGTACTTC. The chain joins TRBV6-5 to TRBJ2-5; weak D call: TRBD2 (6 bases). Trimming cost V 6 bases and J 0 bases, with 8 bases left between them. Germline V gene lookup returns CDR1 MNHEY and CDR2 SVGAGI. CDR3 size: 13 residues.

V and J are TRBV30 and TRBJ2-1; no clear D. Trimming took off 0 bases at V and 0 bases at J, with 15 bases between the two ends. From germline, CDR1 is GTSNPN and CDR2 SVGIG (reference sequence). This CDR3 has 17 amino acids. The CDR3 region is CAWSVLHLSTSYNEQFF. In DNA, the CDR3 is TGTGCCTGGAGTGTACTACACCTATCCACCTCCTACAATGAGCAGTTCTTC.

V gene TRBV7-9 combines with J gene TRBJ1-3; weak D call: TRBD1 (6 bases). CDR1 is SEHNR and CDR2 is FQNEAQ in the germline V gene (reference sequence). The V end lost 5 bases, the J end lost 2 bases, and 16 bases lay between the germline ends. The CDR3 is 16 residues long. CDR3 protein: CASSPGQRSPGNTIYF. CDR3 coding DNA: TGTGCCAGCAGCCCGGGACAACGGAGTCCTGGAAACACCATATATTTT.

V usage is TRBV7-9 and J usage is TRBJ1-2, with a weak D call TRBD1 (6 bases). The length of the CDR3 is 16 residues. V was clipped by 5 bases and J by 0 bases, with 16 bases between them. CDR1 and CDR2 from the germline V gene are SEHNR and FQNEAQ (reference sequence). The CDR3 loop is CASSQMAPGANYGYTF. DNA of the CDR3: TGTGCCAGCAGCCAAATGGCCCCAGGGGCTAACTATGGCTACACCTTC.

This sequence joins TRBV2 and TRBJ2-7, with 10 nucleotides matching TRBD2. V was clipped by 6 bases and J by 3 bases; unmatched bases: 8. The CDR3 loop spans 15 amino acids. Germline lookup yields CDR1 SNHLY and CDR2 FYNNEI. The CDR3 bases are TGTGCCAGCAGGCCTAACCTAGCGGGGGACTACGAGCAGTACTTC. It translates to CASRPNLAGDYEQYF.

Written as DNA, the CDR3 is TGTGCCAGCAGCTTTGGGCGGGAACCCAACAATGAGCAGTTCTTC. This codes for CASSFGREPNNEQFF. J is TRBJ2-1 and V is TRBV11-2; D is perhaps TRBD2 (6 bases). Trimming left V 3 bases short and J 5 bases short, with 14 bases between. Germline lookup yields CDR1 SGHAT and CDR2 FQNNGV. The CDR3 covers 15 residues.

The genes are TRBV6-1 and TRBJ2-7, with 8 bases aligning to TRBD1. Trimming cost V 6 bases and J 3 bases; bases outside gene matches: 4. The CDR3 extends over 13 amino acids. Germline CDR1 is MNHNS and CDR2 is SASEGT. CDR3 sequence reads: CASRGQGHYEQYF. The CDR3 nucleotides read TGTGCCAGCAGAGGACAGGGCCACTACGAGCAGTACTTC.

The chain recombines TRBV6-1 with TRBJ1-1; the match to TRBD1 covers 8 bases. J was trimmed by 0 bases and V by 2 bases; bases with no gene match: 2. The CDR3 totals 15 residues. Germline CDR1 reads MNHNS; CDR2 reads SASEGT. This CDR3 reads CASSERDRLNTEAFF. The CDR3 coding sequence is TGTGCCAGCAGTGAAAGGGACAGGTTGAACACTGAAGCTTTCTTT.

V and J are TRBV13 and TRBJ2-2; D might be TRBD1 (6 bases). The V and J ends lost 3 bases and 4 bases respectively, with 9 bases between them. Germline V gene lookup returns CDR1 PRHDT and CDR2 FYEKMQ (reference sequence). This CDR3 is 14 amino acids long. CDR3 bases: TGTGCCAGCAGCTTGGGACACCCCACCGGGGAGCTGTTTTTT. Translation gives CASSLGHPTGELFF.

The chain couples TRBV5-1 to TRBJ2-5; no firm D call. With 0 bases removed from V and 5 bases from J, the gap between germline ends came to 11 bases. This CDR3 comprises 14 residues. CDR1 is SGHRS, CDR2 YFSETQ, per germline. In DNA form, the CDR3 reads TGCGCCAGCAGCTTGGTTGTCGGTAGTGAGACCCAGTACTTC. Amino acids: CASSLVVGSETQYF. Variable domain in full (rest from reference TRBV5-1 and TRBJ2-5): KAGVTQTPRYLIKTRGQQVTLSCSPISGHRSVSWYQQTPGQGLQFLFEYFSETQRNKGNFPGRFSGRQFSNSRSEMNVSTLELGDSALYLCASSLVVGSETQYFGPGTRLLVL.

V usage is TRBV11-2 and J usage is TRBJ2-7; 7 positions match TRBD1. V lost 7 bases, J lost 0 bases, and 6 bases stayed unmatched. The CDR3 runs 14 residues. Germline V CDR1 and CDR2: SGHAT, FQNNGV. CDR3 sequence (DNA): TGTGCCAGCACCCTGACAGGGCCCTCCTACGAGCAGTACTTC. It encodes CASTLTGPSYEQYF.

J is TRBJ1-4 and V is TRBV5-1; 7 bases map to TRBD1. The germline gives CDR1 SGHRS, CDR2 YFSETQ. The CDR3 totals 15 residues. The V segment lost 0 bases and the J segment 10 bases; nucleotides outside the gene matches: 9. CDR3 residues: CASSLDGQDRGKLFF. DNA of the CDR3: TGCGCCAGCAGCTTGGATGGACAGGATCGGGGAAAACTGTTTTTT.

The chain links TRBV6-5 to TRBJ1-3, with D possibly being TRBD1 (6 bases). The CDR3 runs to 14 residues. Between the trimmed V and J ends, which lost 5 bases and 0 bases, there was a span of 8 bases. Germline CDR1 reads MNHEY; CDR2 reads SVGAGI. CDR3 in amino acids: CASSRDISGNTIYF. CDR3 DNA sequence: TGTGCCAGCAGTAGGGACATCTCTGGAAACACCATATATTTT.

This rearrangement joins TRBV5-1 to TRBJ1-1, with unresolved D. Trimming left V 4 bases short and J 2 bases short, with 9 bases between. This CDR3 is 13 amino acids long. The germline V gene has CDR1 SGHRS and CDR2 YFSETQ. CDR3 nucleotides: TGCGCCAGCAGCCCTCGTCCCAACACTGAAGCTTTCTTT. Translation gives CASSPRPNTEAFF.